The 10 T cell receptor beta chains below all came from one sample that was sequenced in a study of T cell changes during pregnancy in multiple sclerosis. TCRdb keeps only in-frame clones here, not all; method: immunoSEQ multiplex PCR. The sample holds about 83,000 clones, roughly nine tenths seen once. This sample comprised PBMCs, obtained in the first trimester of pregnancy. The origin of the receptors is a female donor in good health, serving as a control in a pregnancy study. Some clones in this sample may be carry-over from other donors' samples.

The chain carries TRBV7-8 and TRBJ1-1; 7 bases line up with TRBD1. The CDR3 spans 14 residues. Per the germline V gene, CDR1 is SGHVS and CDR2 is FQNEAQ. With 3 bases clipped from V and 1 base from J, the junction kept 2 bases outside the gene matches. The CDR3 bases are TGTGCCAGCAGCTTCGACAGGGCGAACACTGAAGCTTTCTTT. It yields the protein CASSFDRANTEAFF.

The V gene is TRBV5-1, the J gene TRBJ2-1; D may be TRBD2 (6 bases). In germline, CDR1 is SGHRS, CDR2 YFSETQ. CDR3 length: 14 residues. The V gene lost 1 base and the J gene lost 5 bases, with 10 bases spanning the gap. DNA of the CDR3: TGCGCCAGCAGCTTGAGCGGGCGCCACAATGAGCAGTTCTTC. Amino acids: CASSLSGRHNEQFF.

The chain is built from TRBV4-1 and TRBJ1-4, with a possible D match to TRBD1 (6 bases). V lost 0 bases, J lost 13 bases, and 21 bases lay in between. This CDR3 region has 16 residues. The germline V gene has CDR1 MGHRA and CDR2 YSYEKL. The CDR3 sequence: CASSQDTGTPRAGLFF. CDR3 coding DNA: TGCGCCAGCAGCCAAGATACCGGGACACCCAGGGCGGGACTGTTTTTT.

The chain links TRBV6-6 to TRBJ1-1, with unresolved D. The CDR3 length is 15 residues. Germline CDR1 MNHNY, CDR2 SVGAGI (reference sequence). V lost 5 bases and J lost 0, with 13 bases in between. This CDR3 is CASSPPGRVNTEAFF. The CDR3 DNA reads as TGTGCCAGCAGTCCCCCCGGCCGGGTGAACACTGAAGCTTTCTTT.

Only a few counts were recorded for this clone. The chain recombines TRBV19 with TRBJ2-3; 10 bases map to TRBD1. Germline loops: CDR1 LNHDA, CDR2 SQIVND (reference sequence). The CDR3 length is 15 residues. Trimming cost V 3 bases and J 4 bases; bases outside gene matches: 4. The CDR3: CASSIGTGEADTQYF. The DNA for the CDR3 is TGTGCCAGTAGTATTGGGACAGGGGAGGCAGATACGCAGTATTTT.

The chain is built from TRBV7-9 and TRBJ2-7, with 9 bases matching TRBD1. V trimming: 5 bases; J trimming: 4 bases; junction bases outside the gene matches: 9. Germline assignment: CDR1 SEHNR and CDR2 FQNEAQ (reference sequence). The CDR3 runs 15 residues. The CDR3 DNA is TGTGCCAGCAGCCTAGGGACAGGGAGAACATACGAGCAGTACTTC. Its protein is CASSLGTGRTYEQYF.

The CDR3 coding sequence is TGTGCCAGCAGCTTGGGACGGGTCTATGGCTACACCTTC. Encoded protein: CASSLGRVYGYTF. V usage is TRBV5-6 and J usage is TRBJ1-2; D gene ambiguous. The ends were cut back, 0 bases at V and 4 bases at J, with 7 bases in the middle. This CDR3 is built from 13 residues. CDR1 SGHDT and CDR2 YYEEEE come from the germline V gene.

The chain carries TRBV9 and TRBJ2-3; 7 nucleotides agree with TRBD2. The J segment lost 2 bases and the V segment lost 3 bases, leaving 9 bases of the junction unmatched. Per germline, CDR1 SGDLS and CDR2 YYNGEE. The CDR3 totals 16 residues. The chain's CDR3 is CASSASTGTTTDTQYF. The CDR3 DNA is TGTGCCAGCAGCGCATCTACCGGGACTACCACAGATACGCAGTATTTT.

The chain links TRBV14 to TRBJ1-2; 7 nucleotides align to TRBD1. The CDR3 extends over 13 amino acids. V trimming: 3 bases; J trimming: 7 bases; junction bases outside the gene matches: 5. Germline CDR1 SGHDN, CDR2 FVKESK. CDR3 sequence (DNA): TGTGCCAGCAGCCACCGACAGGGTGCTGGCTACACCTTC. It translates to CASSHRQGAGYTF. Together with reference TRBV14 and TRBJ1-2, the CDR3 gives the full variable domain: EAGVTQFPSHSVIEKGQTVTLRCDPISGHDNLYWYRRVMGKEIKFLLHFVKESKQDESGMPNNRFLAERTGGTYSTLKVQPAELEDSGVYFCASSHRQGAGYTFGSGTRLTVV.

The genes are TRBV9 and TRBJ2-1; the match to TRBD2 covers 13 bases. The germline gives CDR1 SGDLS, CDR2 YYNGEE. This CDR3 has 17 residues. The junction had 5 bases not matched to a gene; V was cut back by 3 bases and J by 2 bases. CDR3 DNA sequence: TGTGCCAGCAGCGAGAGAGGACTAGCGGGAGCCTACAATGAGCAGTTCTTC. This encodes CASSERGLAGAYNEQFF.